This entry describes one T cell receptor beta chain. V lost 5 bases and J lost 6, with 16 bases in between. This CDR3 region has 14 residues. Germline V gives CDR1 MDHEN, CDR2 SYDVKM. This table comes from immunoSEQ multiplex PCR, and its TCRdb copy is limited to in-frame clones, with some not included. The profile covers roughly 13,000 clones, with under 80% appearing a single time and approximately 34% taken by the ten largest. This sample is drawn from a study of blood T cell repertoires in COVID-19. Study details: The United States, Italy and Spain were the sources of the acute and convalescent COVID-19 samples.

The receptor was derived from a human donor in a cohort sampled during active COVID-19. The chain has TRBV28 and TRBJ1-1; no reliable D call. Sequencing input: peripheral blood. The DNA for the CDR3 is TGTGCCAGCAGTCCTCCGTTCGTGGGCGCTGAAGCTTTCTTT. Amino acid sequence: CASSPPFVGAEAFF. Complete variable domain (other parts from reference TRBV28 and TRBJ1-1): DVKVTQSSRYLVKRTGEKVFLECVQDMDHENMFWYRQDPGLGLRLIYFSYDVKMKEKGDIPEGYSVSREKKERFSLILESASTNQTSMYLCASSPPFVGAEAFFGQGTRLTVV.